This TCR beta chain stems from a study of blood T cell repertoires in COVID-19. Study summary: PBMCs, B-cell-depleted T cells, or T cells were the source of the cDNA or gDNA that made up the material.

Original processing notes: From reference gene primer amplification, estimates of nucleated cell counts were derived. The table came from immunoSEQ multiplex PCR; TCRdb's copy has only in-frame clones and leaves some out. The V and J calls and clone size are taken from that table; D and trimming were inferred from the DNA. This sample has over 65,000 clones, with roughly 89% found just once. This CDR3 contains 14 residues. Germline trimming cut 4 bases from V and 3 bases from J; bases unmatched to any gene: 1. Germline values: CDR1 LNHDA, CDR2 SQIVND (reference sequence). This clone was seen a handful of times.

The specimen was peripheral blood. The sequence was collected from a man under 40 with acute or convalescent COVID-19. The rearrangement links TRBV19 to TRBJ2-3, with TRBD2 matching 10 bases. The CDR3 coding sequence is TGTGCCAGTAGTACGACTAGCGGGACAGATACGCAGTATTTT. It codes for CASSTTSGTDTQYF.